This T cell receptor (beta chain) was obtained from a study of cytomegalovirus exposure and HLA in healthy donors. Turning to this clone: Antigen: not known.

Study results and limitations: As was reported, the classifier diagnosed cytomegalovirus status with high specificity and sensitivity. Overall, around 160 TCR beta chains were annotated as cytomegalovirus-associated. Analysis performed later showed TCR beta chains linked to HLA being more clonally expanded than equally common others.

The PCR employed 60 Vbeta primers together with 13 Jbeta primers. The authors' processing: About 10 million shared chains were among roughly 81 million unique TCR beta chains counted in a later analysis. Data came from immunoSEQ multiplex PCR; TCRdb stores just in-frame clones and leaves some out. V and J calls and clone size follow that table, whereas D and trimming were derived from the DNA. The sample lists under 150,000 clones, about two thirds occurring once. CDR3 size: 14 residues. J lost 3 bases, V lost 4 bases, and 5 bases had no gene match. Germline CDR1 and CDR2: SGHNT and YYREEE (reference sequence).

The receptor was derived from a man aged 50-60 years in good health and CMV-seropositive. The V call is TRBV5-4, the J call TRBJ2-7, with 9 bases identical to TRBD2. The sample comprised PBMCs. The CDR3 DNA is TGTGCCAGCAGCCCGCGGGGGGGAAACTACGAGCAGTACTTC. As protein: CASSPRGGNYEQYF.